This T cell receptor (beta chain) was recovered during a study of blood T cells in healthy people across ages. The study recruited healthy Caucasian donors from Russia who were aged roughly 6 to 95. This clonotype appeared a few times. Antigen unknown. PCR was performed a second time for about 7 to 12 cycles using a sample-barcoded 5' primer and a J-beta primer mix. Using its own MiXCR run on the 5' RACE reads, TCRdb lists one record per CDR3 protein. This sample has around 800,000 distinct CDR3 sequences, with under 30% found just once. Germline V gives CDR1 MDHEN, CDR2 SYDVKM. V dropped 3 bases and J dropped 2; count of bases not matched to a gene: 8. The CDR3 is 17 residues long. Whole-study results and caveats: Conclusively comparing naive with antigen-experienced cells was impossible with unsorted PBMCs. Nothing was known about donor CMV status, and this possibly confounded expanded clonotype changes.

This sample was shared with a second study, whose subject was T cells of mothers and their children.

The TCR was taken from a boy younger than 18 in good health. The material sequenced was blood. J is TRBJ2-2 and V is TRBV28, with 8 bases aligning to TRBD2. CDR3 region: CASSFGQAGVNTGELFF. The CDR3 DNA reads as TGTGCCAGCAGTTTTGGGCAAGCGGGGGTAAACACCGGGGAGCTGTTTTTT. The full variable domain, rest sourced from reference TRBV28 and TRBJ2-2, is DVKVTQSSRYLVKRTGEKVFLECVQDMDHENMFWYRQDPGLGLRLIYFSYDVKMKEKGDIPEGYSVSREKKERFSLILESASTNQTSMYLCASSFGQAGVNTGELFFGEGSRLTVL.